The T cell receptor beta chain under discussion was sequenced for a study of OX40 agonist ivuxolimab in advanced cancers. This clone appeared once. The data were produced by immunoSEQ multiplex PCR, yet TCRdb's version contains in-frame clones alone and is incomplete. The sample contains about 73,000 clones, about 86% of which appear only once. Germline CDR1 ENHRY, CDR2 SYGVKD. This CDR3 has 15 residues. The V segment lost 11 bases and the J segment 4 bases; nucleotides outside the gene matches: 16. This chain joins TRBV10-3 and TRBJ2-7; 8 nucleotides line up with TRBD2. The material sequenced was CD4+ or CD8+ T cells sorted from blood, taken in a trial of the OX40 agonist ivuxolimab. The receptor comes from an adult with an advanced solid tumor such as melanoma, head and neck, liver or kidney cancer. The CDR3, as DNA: TGTGCCTCCTCCGGGCTAGCGGGCCTCTTTTACGAGCAGTACTTC. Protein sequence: CASSGLAGLFYEQYF.